The rows below give T cell receptor beta chains drawn from one sample of a study of T cell responses to AZD1222 COVID-19 vaccine. TCRdb keeps only in-frame clones here, not all; method: immunoSEQ multiplex PCR. The sample holds about 120,000 clones, about 89% seen once. Sequencing used peripheral blood, obtained on day 0 of AZD1222 vaccination. The receptors come from an adult in good health. Each CDR3 is given with its conserved first and last residue. D genes are given only for firm matches. Clone size is given for some rows only: seen once, a few or many times, or a class if the clone is expanded.

J | V | D | size | CDR3 | DNA
TRBJ1-2 | TRBV15 | - | - | CATSSDSAGRGANYGYTF | TGTGCCACCAGCAGTGATTCAGCAGGGAGAGGAGCGAACTATGGCTACACCTTC
TRBJ2-3 | TRBV10-1 | - | - | CASSGGVEADTQYF | TGCGCCAGCAGCGGCGGAGTTGAGGCAGATACGCAGTATTTT
TRBJ1-2 | TRBV2 | - | few | CASSEAYGYTF | TGTGCCAGCAGTGAAGCCTATGGCTACACCTTC
TRBJ1-2 | TRBV2 | - | - | CASSEEFGGYGYTF | TGTGCCAGCAGTGAAGAGTTCGGGGGTTATGGCTACACCTTC
TRBJ2-3 | TRBV27 | - | - | CASSPGWGRRGTDTQYF | TGTGCCAGCAGTCCGGGGTGGGGGAGGAGAGGCACAGATACGCAGTATTTT
TRBJ2-2 | TRBV7-3 | - | - | CASSLLRNTGELFF | TGTGCCAGCAGCTTACTCCGGAACACCGGGGAGCTGTTTTTT
TRBJ1-5 | TRBV19 | - | - | CASRISNQPQHF | TGTGCCAGCCGAATTAGCAATCAGCCCCAGCATTTT
TRBJ1-3 | TRBV10-3 | - | - | CAISSQVTSGNTIYF | TGTGCCATCAGTTCACAGGTCACCTCTGGAAACACCATATATTTT
TRBJ1-1 | TRBV5-5 | - | once | CASSVQSAEAFF | TGTGCCAGCAGCGTCCAATCTGCTGAAGCTTTCTTT
TRBJ1-6 | TRBV19 | - | - | CASENEGTNSPLHF | TGTGCCAGCGAGAACGAGGGGACAAATTCACCCCTCCACTTT
TRBJ2-2 | TRBV6-6 | TRBD2 | - | CAESDVGGTGELFF | TGTGCCGAATCTGATGTGGGAGGGACCGGGGAGCTGTTTTTT
TRBJ1-3 | TRBV6-5 | - | - | CASSQTGRGNTIYF | TGTGCCAGCAGCCAAACAGGGCGCGGAAACACCATATATTTT
TRBJ1-5 | TRBV6-5 | - | - | CASSSNLQGFNQPQHF | TGTGCCAGCAGTTCAAATCTACAGGGATTCAATCAGCCCCAGCATTTT
TRBJ1-1 | TRBV5-8 | - | - | CASPLARQTDADRDEAFF | TGTGCCAGCCCCTTGGCACGGCAGACCGACGCTGATCGGGACGAAGCTTTCTTT
TRBJ2-1 | TRBV30 | - | - | CAWSPGVPNEQFF | TGTGCCTGGAGCCCCGGGGTCCCGAATGAGCAGTTCTTC
TRBJ2-2 | TRBV7-9 | - | - | CASSWSRNTGELFF | TGTGCCAGCAGCTGGAGCCGGAACACCGGGGAGCTGTTTTTT
TRBJ1-2 | TRBV6-4 | - | - | CASSDSEGDNGYTF | TGTGCCAGCAGTGACTCGGAGGGGGATAATGGCTACACCTTC
TRBJ2-1 | TRBV11-3 | - | once | CASALGGGGYEQFF | TGTGCCAGCGCCCTAGGGGGGGGCGGGTATGAGCAGTTCTTC
TRBJ1-2 | TRBV5-6 | TRBD1 | - | CASSPGRGPIYGYTF | TGTGCCAGCAGCCCGGGCAGGGGGCCAATCTATGGCTACACCTTC
TRBJ1-1 | TRBV2 | - | - | CASNRNTEAFF | TGTGCCAGCAACAGGAACACTGAAGCTTTCTTT
TRBJ2-7 | TRBV5-5 | - | - | CASSPTLTAFYEQYF | TGTGCCAGCAGCCCCACTCTTACAGCCTTCTACGAGCAGTACTTC
TRBJ2-3 | TRBV28 | TRBD2 | - | CASGVGGRPTDTQYF | TGTGCCAGCGGGGTCGGGGGGAGGCCCACAGATACGCAGTATTTT
TRBJ1-2 | TRBV15 | - | - | CATSRAPDRNYGYTF | TGTGCCACCAGCAGAGCCCCGGACAGAAACTATGGCTACACCTTC
TRBJ2-5 | TRBV28 | - | - | CASSLPLAHQETQYF | TGTGCCAGCAGTTTACCTCTAGCCCACCAAGAGACCCAGTACTTC
TRBJ1-1 | TRBV5-1 | - | - | CASSLWAAGKNTEAFF | TGCGCCAGCAGCTTGTGGGCGGCGGGAAAGAACACTGAAGCTTTCTTT
TRBJ2-5 | TRBV2 | - | - | CASSGETQYF | TGTGCCAGCAGTGGGGAGACCCAGTACTTC
TRBJ2-7 | TRBV9 | TRBD2 | - | CASSVGGSSYEQYF | TGTGCCAGCAGCGTGGGGGGGAGCTCCTACGAGCAGTACTTC
TRBJ1-1 | TRBV18 | - | - | CASSLSQGNTEAFF | TGTGCCAGCTCACTATCTCAGGGGAACACTGAAGCTTTCTTT
TRBJ1-1 | TRBV19 | - | - | CASSFGGRDTEAFF | TGTGCCAGTAGTTTCGGGGGGCGAGACACTGAAGCTTTCTTT
TRBJ1-5 | TRBV7-8 | - | - | CASSGGGQSNQPQHF | TGTGCCAGCAGCGGGGGGGGGCAGTCCAATCAGCCCCAGCATTTT
TRBJ2-2 | TRBV30 | TRBD1 | - | CAWTRDRGGTGELFF | TGTGCCTGGACTCGGGACAGGGGAGGGACCGGGGAGCTGTTTTTT
TRBJ2-1 | TRBV30 | TRBD2 | - | CAWSAGGSGNEQFF | TGTGCCTGGAGTGCGGGGGGGAGTGGCAATGAGCAGTTCTTC
TRBJ1-5 | TRBV19 | - | - | CASSMNWGNGQPQHF | TGTGCCAGTAGTATGAATTGGGGTAATGGGCAGCCCCAGCATTTT
TRBJ1-5 | TRBV20-1 | - | - | CSASQDSNQPQHF | TGCAGTGCTAGTCAAGATAGCAATCAGCCCCAGCATTTT
TRBJ1-2 | TRBV30 | - | - | CAWARDGRYGYTF | TGTGCCTGGGCTAGGGACGGCCGCTATGGCTACACCTTC
TRBJ1-3 | TRBV14 | - | - | CASSQDLPGWGNTIYF | TGTGCCAGCAGCCAAGATCTTCCAGGGTGGGGAAACACCATATATTTT
TRBJ1-3 | TRBV2 | - | once | CASSELAAVNAVLAGNTIYF | TGTGCCAGCAGTGAATTAGCCGCTGTAAATGCCGTTCTGGCTGGAAACACCATATATTTT
TRBJ2-5 | TRBV3-1/TRBV3-2 | TRBD1 | - | CASSQRSGTGAETQYF | TGTGCCAGCAGCCAAAGATCGGGGACAGGAGCGGAGACCCAGTACTTC
TRBJ1-4 | TRBV7-9 | - | - | CASSRGLGEKLFF | TGTGCCAGCAGCCGCGGCCTCGGAGAAAAACTGTTTTTT
TRBJ1-2 | TRBV3-1/TRBV3-2 | - | - | CASSQAAAGYTF | TGTGCCAGCAGCCAAGCGGCGGCTGGCTACACCTTC
TRBJ2-1 | TRBV6-5 | - | - | CASIDGGYNEQFF | TGTGCCAGCATCGATGGGGGTTACAATGAGCAGTTCTTC
TRBJ2-7 | TRBV6-6 | - | - | CASKDSSYEQYF | TGTGCCAGCAAGGACAGCTCCTACGAGCAGTACTTC
TRBJ2-1 | TRBV7-9 | TRBD2 | few | CASSSRAGAYNEQFF | TGTGCCAGCAGCTCCCGAGCGGGGGCATACAATGAGCAGTTCTTC
TRBJ2-1 | TRBV15 | - | - | CATSRDFASGEQFF | TGTGCCACCAGCAGAGATTTTGCATCGGGTGAGCAGTTCTTC
TRBJ2-7 | TRBV7-7 | - | few | CASSARGLEEQYF | TGTGCTAGCAGCGCCCGGGGTCTTGAGGAGCAGTACTTC
TRBJ1-6 | TRBV5-1 | - | - | CASSLAGINSPLHF | TGCGCCAGCAGCTTGGCTGGGATTAATTCACCCCTCCACTTT
TRBJ2-3 | TRBV27 | TRBD2 | - | CATPTSGPTDTQYF | TGTGCCACTCCGACTAGCGGGCCCACAGATACGCAGTATTTT
TRBJ1-5 | TRBV6-5 | - | - | CASRLSNQPQHF | TGTGCCAGCAGACTGAGTAATCAGCCCCAGCATTTT
TRBJ2-7 | TRBV21-1 | - | - | CASSKYPGTVYEQYF | TGTGCCAGCAGCAAATACCCGGGGACAGTATACGAGCAGTACTTC
TRBJ1-4 | TRBV6-6 | TRBD1 | - | CASRGDRSINGEKLFF | TGTGCCAGCAGGGGGGACAGGAGTATTAATGGTGAAAAACTGTTTTTT
TRBJ2-7 | TRBV12-3/TRBV12-4 | - | - | CASSFPGGYEQYF | TGTGCCAGCAGTTTCCCAGGGGGGTACGAGCAGTACTTC
TRBJ1-2 | TRBV27 | TRBD1 | - | CASRLSRTGNFYGYTF | TGTGCCAGCAGATTATCTAGGACAGGGAATTTCTATGGCTACACCTTC